This TCR beta chain was identified during a study of cytomegalovirus exposure and HLA in healthy donors. Study-wide results and caveats: Listed as cytomegalovirus-associated were 164 TCR beta chains.

This CDR3 has 17 amino acids. Trimming removed 3 bases from V and 5 bases from J; junction bases left unmatched: 10. Germline CDR1 reads SNHLY; CDR2 reads FYNNEI. In the PCR, 60 Vbeta and 13 Jbeta primers were used. Profiled with immunoSEQ multiplex PCR; TCRdb holds only in-frame clones, not every one. Among approximately 140,000 clones listed, around 85% were seen once. Of note for this clone: What it binds is not known.

The sequenced sample was PBMCs. This clonotype originated in a woman aged 45-65 years in good health and CMV-seropositive. This rearrangement joins TRBV2 to TRBJ1-4; 9 bases match TRBD1. The CDR3 coding sequence is TGTGCCAGCAGTGAGAACAGGGGGCTATTAGGGAATGAAAAACTGTTTTTT. As protein: CASSENRGLLGNEKLFF.